The next 30 T cell receptor beta chains were all read from a single sample in a study of shared clonotypes between healthy human individuals. The data were produced by immunoSEQ multiplex PCR, yet TCRdb's version contains in-frame clones alone and is incomplete. The sample lists 600,000 to 800,000 clones; just under 75% were seen once. Specimen: memory CD4+ T cells sorted from blood. As for subset: CD45RA-negative fraction. These TCRs come from a woman in her twenties or thirties in good health.

The V gene is TRBV2, the J gene TRBJ2-5; weak D call: TRBD2 (5 bases). V lost 1 base to trimming and J lost 2 bases, with 14 bases between them. CDR1 and CDR2 from the germline V gene are SNHLY and FYNNEI. CDR3 length equals 16 residues. The CDR3 sequence: CASSEVEAAEQETQYF. The DNA of the CDR3 is TGTGCCAGCAGTGAAGTGGAGGCTGCGGAGCAAGAGACCCAGTACTTC.

This clone was recorded a few times. The CDR3 spells CASSGDRPPGANVLTF. CDR3 sequence (DNA): TGTGCCAGCAGTGGGGACAGACCCCCTGGGGCCAACGTCCTGACTTTC. The chain has TRBV25-1 and TRBJ2-6, with 7 bases lining up with TRBD1. This CDR3 contains 16 residues. The junction had 5 bases not matched to a gene; V was cut back by 4 bases and J by 2 bases. The germline V gene has CDR1 MGHDK and CDR2 SYGVNS.

The chain employs TRBV19 and TRBJ2-1; D might be TRBD1 (7 bases). CDR1 and CDR2 from the germline V gene are LNHDA and SQIVND (reference sequence). This CDR3 is built from 14 residues. The germline V and J ends were trimmed by 6 bases and 2 bases, with 11 bases remaining between them. CDR3 in amino acids: CASRAGGTYNEQFF. The CDR3, as DNA: TGTGCCAGTAGAGCAGGGGGGACCTACAATGAGCAGTTCTTC.

The chain couples TRBV30 to TRBJ2-5; TRBD1 or TRBD2 may be the D gene (5 bases each). Trimming took 1 base from V and 5 from J, leaving 14 bases between them. This CDR3 region has 14 residues. Germline V CDR1 and CDR2: GTSNPN, SVGIG (reference sequence). The CDR3 sequence: CAWSGPLGTETQYF. For the CDR3, the DNA is TGTGCCTGGAGTGGCCCCCTAGGGACGGAGACCCAGTACTTC.

The CDR3 here is CASSIVGTGDETQYF. CDR3 coding DNA: TGTGCCAGTAGTATAGTAGGGACAGGGGACGAGACCCAGTACTTC. This sequence joins TRBV19 and TRBJ2-5; 10 positions agree with TRBD1. The CDR3 is made up of 15 amino acids. V dropped 1 base and J dropped 5; count of bases not matched to a gene: 4. Germline V gene data show CDR1 as LNHDA and CDR2 as SQIVND (reference sequence).

The V call is TRBV2, the J call TRBJ2-2; TRBD1 might be the D (5 bases). The CDR3 is 12 residues long. CDR1 SNHLY and CDR2 FYNNEI come from the germline V gene. The V end lost 3 bases, the J end lost 8 bases, and 7 bases lay between the germline ends. The CDR3 reads CASSDRAGELFF. The CDR3 DNA reads TGTGCCAGCAGTGACAGGGCTGGGGAGCTGTTTTTT.

The CDR3 region has the DNA TGTGCCAGCAGCAAAGGGCTAGCGGATCCCTACGAGCAGTACTTC. This translates into CASSKGLADPYEQYF. The chain uses TRBV21-1 and TRBJ2-7; TRBD2 was called by the table and not checked on the DNA. TRBV21-1 is assigned pseudogene status. This CDR3 is built from 15 residues.

The chain has TRBV5-8 and TRBJ2-3; perhaps TRBD1 as D (5 bases). The CDR3 has 14 residues. Trimming cost V 4 bases and J 5 bases, with 14 bases left between them. Germline V CDR1 and CDR2: SGHTS, YDEGEE. CDR3 DNA sequence: TGTGCCAGCAGCCGTCAGGGATTGAGAGATACGCAGTATTTT. Encoded protein: CASSRQGLRDTQYF.

The rearrangement links TRBV7-9 to TRBJ2-7; maybe TRBD1 (6 bases). V was clipped by 1 base and J by 10 bases, with 14 bases between them. Germline V gene lookup returns CDR1 SEHNR and CDR2 FQNEAQ (reference sequence). This CDR3 contains 13 residues. CDR3 sequence (DNA): TGTGCCAGCAGCTTAGGGACAGCCGGTGAACAGTACTTC. Encoded protein: CASSLGTAGEQYF.

This clone was counted only a few times. The chain carries TRBV5-5 and TRBJ1-2; TRBD1 aligns across 7 bases. The CDR3 covers 15 residues. CDR1 is SGHKS and CDR2 is YYEKEE in the germline V gene (reference sequence). After removal of 0 bases from V and 1 base from J, the junction contained 3 bases not matched to a gene. The CDR3 sequence: CASSLAGGNNYGYTF. The CDR3 nucleotides are TGTGCCAGCAGCTTGGCAGGGGGAAATAACTATGGCTACACCTTC.

The gene calls are TRBV15 and TRBJ2-5; D is unclear. CDR1 and CDR2 from the germline V gene are LNHNV and YYDKDF (reference sequence). The CDR3 runs to 13 residues. Between the trimmed V and J ends, which lost 1 base and 4 bases, there was a span of 7 bases. The CDR3: CATSRAGGETQYF. The CDR3 nucleotides are TGTGCCACCAGCAGAGCCGGCGGAGAGACCCAGTACTTC.

This clone showed up just a few times. The CDR3 DNA reads as TGTGCCTGGAGTGTCCAATTGGCGGAGTTCTTT. This translates into CAWSVQLAEFF. The J gene is TRBJ1-1, the V gene TRBV30; D gene uncertain. Germline V gives CDR1 GTSNPN, CDR2 SVGIG (reference sequence). This CDR3 is 11 amino acids long. V was clipped by 0 bases and J by 14 bases, with 13 bases between them.

This sequence joins TRBV2 and TRBJ1-2; no definite D call. The V end lost 4 bases, the J end lost 0 bases, and 9 bases lay between the germline ends. CDR3 length: 14 amino acids. The V gene's germline CDR1 is SNHLY and CDR2 FYNNEI. The CDR3 loop is CASSVSVTNYGYTF. The DNA for the CDR3 is TGTGCCAGCAGTGTTTCGGTCACTAACTATGGCTACACCTTC.

The chain carries TRBV6-5 and TRBJ1-5, with 8 bases aligning to TRBD1. This CDR3 comprises 13 residues. V lost 5 bases, J lost 9 bases, and 6 bases stayed unmatched. The germline V gene encodes CDR1 MNHEY and CDR2 SVGAGI. The CDR3 DNA sequence: TGTGCCAGCAGTCGAAGGACAGGGTGGCCCCAGCATTTT. It is translated as CASSRRTGWPQHF.

The chain is built from TRBV5-1 and TRBJ1-5; D not resolved. Germline V gene lookup returns CDR1 SGHRS and CDR2 YFSETQ. V lost 0 bases to trimming and J lost 8 bases, with 12 bases between them. There are 14 residues in the CDR3. In nucleotides, the CDR3 is TGCGCCAGCAGCTTGGGGCCTCATTATGAGCCCCAGCATTTT. This sequence encodes CASSLGPHYEPQHF.

The V gene is TRBV4-1, the J gene TRBJ2-6, with D possibly matching TRBD1 (5 bases). The CDR3 has 16 amino acids. The germline CDR1 and CDR2 sequences are MGHRA and YSYEKL. Trimming pared 1 base from V and 2 bases from J, leaving 9 bases between. The CDR3 region has the DNA TGCGCCAGCAGCCAAGCACCAGGGACTGGGGCCAACGTCCTGACTTTC. Translating gives CASSQAPGTGANVLTF.

The chain joins TRBV19 to TRBJ1-5; TRBD1 might be the D (5 bases). V lost 5 bases and J 7 bases, leaving 21 bases between the germline ends. CDR1 is LNHDA and CDR2 is SQIVND in the germline V gene (reference sequence). CDR3 length equals 16 residues. The CDR3 is CASSLLRVGRRQPQHF. CDR3 nucleotide sequence: TGTGCCAGTAGTTTACTCCGGGTGGGGCGTAGGCAGCCCCAGCATTTT. The full variable domain, completed using reference TRBV19 and TRBJ1-5, is DGGITQSPKYLFRKEGQNVTLSCEQNLNHDAMYWYRQDPGQGLRLIYYSQIVNDFQKGDIAEGYSVSREKKESFPLTVTSAQKNPTAFYLCASSLLRVGRRQPQHFGDGTRLSIL.

The chain couples TRBV5-6 to TRBJ2-1; 13 bases line up with TRBD2. The CDR3 extends over 17 amino acids. Germline V lookup: CDR1 SGHDT, CDR2 YYEEEE. Trimming removed 0 bases from V and 6 bases from J; junction bases left unmatched: 6. The CDR3 region is CASSLALGLAGVNEQFF. The CDR3 bases are TGTGCCAGCAGCTTGGCCCTTGGACTAGCGGGAGTCAATGAGCAGTTCTTC.

In regard to this clone: The sample holds other DNA sequences that translate to the same CDR3. The chain couples TRBV5-1 to TRBJ2-7; D is tentatively TRBD1 or TRBD2 (5 bases each). Germline V gene data show CDR1 as SGHRS and CDR2 as YFSETQ. Trimming removed 2 bases at V and 5 bases at J, with 11 bases between. The CDR3 has 13 residues. In DNA form, the CDR3 reads TGCGCCAGCAGCTTCGGGGTAGGGGACGAGCAGTACTTC. Translation: CASSFGVGDEQYF.

The chain has TRBV27 and TRBJ1-2; D gene uncertain. The CDR3 is 12 residues long. V lost 6 bases, J lost 3 bases, and 8 bases lay in between. Germline V CDR1 and CDR2: MNHEY, SMNVEV (reference sequence). The CDR3 protein is CASSRQYYGYTF. The CDR3 bases are TGTGCCAGCAGCCGGCAGTACTATGGCTACACCTTC.

The chain uses TRBV6-5 and TRBJ2-3; TRBD2 is a possible D gene (5 bases). Germline loops: CDR1 MNHEY, CDR2 SVGAGI. V lost 2 bases and J lost 0, with 12 bases in between. The CDR3 runs 16 residues. The CDR3 reads CASSYRGVLSTDTQYF. DNA of the CDR3: TGTGCCAGCAGTTACCGGGGTGTATTGAGCACAGATACGCAGTATTTT.

The chain recombines TRBV5-1 with TRBJ2-5; possible D gene TRBD2, 5 bases. V was clipped by 0 bases and J by 0 bases, with 9 bases between them. CDR1 and CDR2 from the germline V gene are SGHRS and YFSETQ. CDR3 length: 15 residues. The CDR3 reads CASSLGAGHQETQYF. The CDR3 DNA sequence: TGCGCCAGCAGCTTGGGGGCGGGTCACCAAGAGACCCAGTACTTC.

The rearrangement joins TRBV5-1 to TRBJ2-7; D is uncertain. The CDR3 consists of 13 residues. From germline, CDR1 is SGHRS and CDR2 YFSETQ. V lost 5 bases and J 0 bases, leaving 9 bases between the germline ends. The CDR3 loop is CASSLWNSYEQYF. DNA for the CDR3: TGCGCCAGCAGTCTCTGGAACTCCTACGAGCAGTACTTC.

The rearrangement joins TRBV5-1 to TRBJ1-1; 10 nucleotides match TRBD1. The CDR3 spans 14 residues. V was clipped by 4 bases and J by 4 bases; unmatched bases: 4. Germline loops: CDR1 SGHRS, CDR2 YFSETQ. CDR3 sequence: CASSPTGGSTEAFF. DNA of the CDR3: TGCGCCAGCAGCCCGACAGGGGGCAGCACTGAAGCTTTCTTT.

The gene calls are TRBV7-8 and TRBJ2-1; D remains unclear. The V and J ends lost 7 bases and 15 bases respectively, with 19 bases between them. Germline-derived CDR1 and CDR2 are SGHVS and FQNEAQ. The CDR3 extends over 12 amino acids. CDR3 loop: CASTSKSGVWFF. The DNA for the CDR3 is TGTGCCAGCACCTCCAAATCCGGAGTGTGGTTCTTC.

In the case of this clone: A read error is possible here, since a much larger clone lies one base away. The chain employs TRBV6-6 and TRBJ1-4; a possible D gene is TRBD1 (5 bases). The V end was cut by 6 bases, the J end by 3 bases, with 8 bases between. The germline V gene has CDR1 MNHNY and CDR2 SVGAGI (reference sequence). The CDR3 spans 13 residues. In nucleotides, the CDR3 is TGTGCCAGCAGCCGAGGGGCTAATGAAAAACTGTTTTTT. This gives the protein CASSRGANEKLFF.

The gene calls are TRBV30 and TRBJ2-7; the D gene is possibly TRBD2 (5 bases). This CDR3 is built from 12 residues. V lost 2 bases to trimming and J lost 4 bases, with 9 bases between them. Germline V gene lookup returns CDR1 GTSNPN and CDR2 SVGIG (reference sequence). CDR3 DNA sequence: TGTGCCTGGAGTTCCCCGGGGTACGAGCAGTACTTC. Protein: CAWSSPGYEQYF.

This sequence joins TRBV6-6 and TRBJ1-4; D remains ambiguous. V was trimmed by 7 bases and J by 8 bases, leaving 17 bases between them. Germline CDR1 MNHNY, CDR2 SVGAGI (reference sequence). The CDR3 totals 14 residues. The CDR3: CASTTETLREKLFF. The CDR3 bases are TGTGCCAGCACTACGGAGACCTTAAGGGAAAAACTGTTTTTT.

This chain links TRBV7-2 with TRBJ2-5; TRBD2 aligns across 7 bases. V trimming: 5 bases; J trimming: 6 bases; junction bases outside the gene matches: 12. Germline assignment: CDR1 SGHTA and CDR2 FQGNSA. This CDR3 has 15 residues. The CDR3 DNA sequence: TGTGCCAGCAGCCAAGCCGACGGGGGAGGGCAGACCCAGTACTTC. It codes for CASSQADGGGQTQYF.

The V and J genes are TRBV11-2 and TRBJ1-4, with D possibly being TRBD1 (5 bases). Germline V gene lookup returns CDR1 SGHAT and CDR2 FQNNGV. Between the trimmed V and J ends, which lost 6 bases and 7 bases, there was a span of 30 bases. The CDR3 is 19 amino acids. The CDR3 here is CASSQTKFGRGDKTEKLFF. In nucleotides, the CDR3 is TGTGCCAGCAGTCAGACTAAGTTTGGGAGGGGCGATAAAACTGAAAAACTGTTTTTT. Full variable domain (remainder filled in from reference TRBV11-2 and TRBJ1-4): EAGVAQSPRYKIIEKRQSVAFWCNPISGHATLYWYQQILGQGPKLLIQFQNNGVVDDSQLPKDRFSAERLKGVDSTLKIQPAKLEDSAVYLCASSQTKFGRGDKTEKLFFGSGTQLSVL.